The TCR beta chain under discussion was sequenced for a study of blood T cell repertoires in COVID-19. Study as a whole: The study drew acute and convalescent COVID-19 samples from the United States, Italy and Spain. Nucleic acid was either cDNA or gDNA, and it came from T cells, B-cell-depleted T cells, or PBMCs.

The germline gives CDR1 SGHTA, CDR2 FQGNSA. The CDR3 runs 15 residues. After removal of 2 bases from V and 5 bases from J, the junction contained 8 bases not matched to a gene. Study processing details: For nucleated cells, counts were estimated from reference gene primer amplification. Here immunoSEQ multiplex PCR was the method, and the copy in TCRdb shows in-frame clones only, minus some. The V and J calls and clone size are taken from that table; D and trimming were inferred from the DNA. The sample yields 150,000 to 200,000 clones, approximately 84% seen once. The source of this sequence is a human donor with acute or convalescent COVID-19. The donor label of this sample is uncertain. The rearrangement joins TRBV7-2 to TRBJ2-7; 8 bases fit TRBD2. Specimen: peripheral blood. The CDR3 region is CASSLQAGVFDEQYF. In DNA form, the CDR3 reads TGTGCCAGCAGCTTACAAGCGGGAGTCTTCGACGAGCAGTACTTC.